The TCR beta chain under discussion was sequenced for a study of shared clonotypes between healthy human individuals. Whole-study results and caveats: Rarefaction exposed incomplete sorted-subset sequencing despite large depth.

Only in-frame clones appear in the TCRdb table, and some are missing; sequencing was by immunoSEQ multiplex PCR. The data hold roughly 2,000,000 clones, with around 93% observed a single time. CD8 cells regarded as naive lacked CD45RO, were positively chosen for CCR7, and omitted terminally differentiated effector memory CD45RA+ cells. Turning to this clone: Its matching antigen is unknown.

Germline CDR1 MNHEY, CDR2 SVGAGI. CDR3 size: 14 residues. V shed 9 bases, J shed 4 bases, and the junction held 6 bases outside the gene matches. The source is a man between 18 and 35 years old in good health. Some clones in this sample may be carry-over from other donors' samples. This chain links TRBV6-5 with TRBJ2-3; 11 bases are shared with TRBD2. Sample: naive CD8+ T cells from PBMCs. CDR3 protein: CASFSGRAPDTQYF. CDR3 in DNA: TGTGCCAGTTTTAGCGGGAGGGCCCCAGATACGCAGTATTTT.